Each of the 25 T cell receptor beta chains below was sequenced from the same sample in a study of T-cell reconstitution after alpha-beta-depleted transplantation in children (dated by TCRdb to 2016 to 2018). Library preparation employed PCR. Instrument on record: Illumina HiSeq 2500. To normalize quantification of the TCRbeta repertoire, the TCR libraries were built with molecular barcoding that relied on unique molecular identifiers. TCRdb took the public reads, trimmed them with fastp at Q25, ran MiXCR for clone calling and kept in-frame beta chains. CDR3 protein duplicates are merged, each entry listing the most common genes and DNA. The sample table shows around 600,000 distinct CDR3 sequences, and approximately 10% are seen once. The ten largest clones take up less than 5% of the sample. The sample was PBMCs from the stem cell graft donor, taken from the stem cell graft. The receptors stem from a human donor who donated a stem cell graft to a child with acute myeloid leukemia.

V usage is TRBV11-2 and J usage is TRBJ2-7, with D perhaps given as TRBD1 or TRBD2 (5 bases each). The CDR3 is made up of 14 amino acids. The germline CDR1 and CDR2 sequences are SGHAT and FQNNGV. V dropped 5 bases and J dropped 2 bases, with 13 bases sitting between them. CDR3 amino acids: CASSRDGPTYEQYF. DNA for the CDR3: TGTGCCAGCAGCAGGGACGGACCAACCTACGAGCAGTACTTC.

Many counts were recorded for this clonotype. The chain combines TRBV20-1 with TRBJ2-1, with D uncertain. The CDR3 is 14 residues long. Germline V gene lookup returns CDR1 DFQATT and CDR2 SNEGSKA (reference sequence). V lost 0 bases to trimming and J lost 0 bases, with 6 bases between them. The CDR3 is CSARDVSSYNEQFF. The CDR3 nucleotides read TGCAGTGCTAGAGACGTAAGCTCCTACAATGAGCAGTTCTTC.

This clonotype was counted ten times or more. The V and J genes are TRBV6-2 or TRBV6-3 and TRBJ2-1, with 11 bases lining up with TRBD2. The CDR3 extends over 14 amino acids. Germline CDR1 MNHEY, CDR2 SVGEGT. Trimming at V came to 8 bases and at J to 7 bases, leaving 7 bases not matched to a gene. In nucleotides, the CDR3 is TGTGCCAGCTTACCGGGACTAGCGGTTAATGAGCAGTTCTTC. It encodes CASLPGLAVNEQFF.

The J gene is TRBJ2-1, the V gene TRBV20-1, with D tentatively TRBD2 (5 bases). Germline V CDR1 and CDR2: DFQATT, SNEGSKA (reference sequence). The length of the CDR3 is 12 residues. The CDR3 DNA sequence: TGCAGAACCACCTCACCGGGGAATGAGCAGTTCTTC. Amino acid sequence: CRTTSPGNEQFF.

The CDR3 region is CSAPHQDRANIQYF. CDR3 DNA sequence: TGCAGTGCTCCCCATCAGGACAGGGCAAACATTCAGTACTTC. The V call is TRBV20-1, the J call TRBJ2-4; 8 bases are a match to TRBD1. This CDR3 spans 14 amino acids. Germline CDR1 DFQATT, CDR2 SNEGSKA (reference sequence). V was clipped by 5 bases and J by 6 bases; unmatched bases: 9.

This clonotype is medium-sized in the sample. The V and J genes are TRBV29-1 and TRBJ2-7; D not resolved. Germline CDR1 SQVTM, CDR2 ANQGSEA. There are 12 residues in the CDR3. V lost 4 bases and J lost 5, with 12 bases in between. The CDR3 region has the DNA TGCAGCGTTGTCGTAAGGCGGAACGAGCAGTACTTC. It codes for CSVVVRRNEQYF.

V and J are TRBV29-1 and TRBJ2-2, with 10 bases that match TRBD2. Germline lookup yields CDR1 SQVTM and CDR2 ANQGSEA. Unmatched junction bases numbered 4, after V lost 5 bases and J lost 4 bases. The length of the CDR3 is 14 residues. The CDR3 bases are TGCAGCGTTAGCGGGAGGGGTAGCACCGGGGAGCTGTTTTTT. This sequence encodes CSVSGRGSTGELFF.

The table lists this clonotype with a count of one. The chain has TRBV30 and TRBJ2-1, with 9 positions matching TRBD2. This CDR3 has 16 amino acids. Germline assignment: CDR1 GTSNPN and CDR2 SVGIG (reference sequence). Unmatched junction bases numbered 11, after V lost 4 bases and J lost 4 bases. CDR3 in amino acids: CAWTPPRGLAYNEQFF. Here the CDR3 DNA reads TGTGCCTGGACTCCTCCGCGGGGACTAGCTTACAATGAGCAGTTCTTC.

This clonotype showed up many times. The chain is built from TRBV2 and TRBJ2-2; D uncertain. The germline V gene encodes CDR1 SNHLY and CDR2 FYNNEI. This CDR3 contains 13 residues. V lost 3 bases to trimming and J lost 6 bases, with 8 bases between them. CDR3 protein: CASSEVHPGELFF. The CDR3 DNA sequence: TGTGCCAGCAGTGAGGTACATCCCGGGGAGCTGTTTTTT.

This clonotype was counted many times. J is TRBJ1-3 and V is TRBV12-3 or TRBV12-4; the D is unclear. Trimming stripped 6 bases from V and 0 bases from J, with 6 bases between. The CDR3 contains 13 residues. This CDR3 is CASSHLSGNTIYF. CDR3 bases: TGTGCCAGCAGCCATCTCTCTGGAAACACCATATATTTT.

This clonotype was picked up one time. CDR3 sequence: CASSLQNQPQHF. DNA of the CDR3: TGTGCCAGCAGCTTACAAAATCAGCCCCAGCATTTT. The V and J genes are TRBV7-2 and TRBJ1-5; D uncertain. CDR3 length equals 12 residues. Trimming left V 2 bases short and J 4 bases short, with 3 bases between. Per the germline V gene, CDR1 is SGHTA and CDR2 is FQGNSA.

This clonotype was seen repeatedly, ten times or more. The chain recombines TRBV6-2 or TRBV6-3 with TRBJ2-7; TRBD1 matches 7 bases. The J segment lost 5 bases and the V segment lost 2 bases, leaving 12 bases of the junction unmatched. The CDR3 length is 16 residues. Germline CDR1 MNHEY, CDR2 SVGEGT. CDR3 sequence reads: CASSYPPDRIWDEQYF. The CDR3 DNA reads as TGTGCCAGCAGTTACCCCCCGGACAGGATTTGGGACGAGCAGTACTTC.

This clonotype has a handful of counts. The CDR3 bases are TGCAGTGCTCCGGGGAAGGCCGGGACTAGCGGACGGGATACGCAGTATTTT. This translates into CSAPGKAGTSGRDTQYF. The V and J genes are TRBV20-1 and TRBJ2-3; 11 bases align to TRBD2. This CDR3 has 17 residues. V gave up 5 bases and J gave up 6 bases; unmatched junction bases: 16. The germline V gene encodes CDR1 DFQATT and CDR2 SNEGSKA (reference sequence).

This clonotype was seen at least ten times. V usage is TRBV7-2 and J usage is TRBJ2-1, with 12 bases aligning to TRBD2. The junction had 7 bases not matched to a gene; V was cut back by 3 bases and J by 7 bases. The CDR3 length is 16 residues. Germline V gene lookup returns CDR1 SGHTA and CDR2 FQGNSA. In DNA, the CDR3 is TGTGCCAGCAGCTTTTTTTCTAGCGGGAGGGTTAATGAGCAGTTCTTC. Protein product: CASSFFSSGRVNEQFF.

The chain uses TRBV10-3 and TRBJ2-7; D is perhaps TRBD1 or TRBD2 (5 bases each). This CDR3 is 14 amino acids long. CDR1 and CDR2 from the germline V gene are ENHRY and SYGVKD. V was trimmed by 8 bases and J by 0 bases, leaving 14 bases between them. The DNA for the CDR3 is TGTGCCATCGGACCGGGGCTGGGCTCCTACGAGCAGTACTTC. Translating gives CAIGPGLGSYEQYF.

The V gene is TRBV6-1, the J gene TRBJ1-3; 8 bases map to TRBD1. The CDR3 totals 15 residues. J lost 4 bases, V lost 5 bases, and 7 bases had no gene match. The germline V gene encodes CDR1 MNHNS and CDR2 SASEGT. CDR3 residues: CASSPPGTGGNTIYF. CDR3 nucleotide sequence: TGTGCCAGCAGTCCGCCAGGGACAGGAGGAAACACCATATATTTT.

A few counts support this clonotype. This sequence joins TRBV3-1 and TRBJ2-7; 7 bases align to TRBD2. The ends lost 6 bases at V and 0 bases at J; junction bases unmatched: 5. This CDR3 is 14 amino acids long. The germline CDR1 and CDR2 sequences are LGHDT and YNNKEL (reference sequence). The CDR3 nucleotides read TGTGCCAGCAGGGACCGGGACTACTCCTACGAGCAGTACTTC. Protein sequence: CASRDRDYSYEQYF.

V gene TRBV5-1 combines with J gene TRBJ2-5; no definite D call. Germline V CDR1 and CDR2: SGHRS, YFSETQ. V lost 0 bases, J lost 4 bases, and 10 bases lay in between. The CDR3 totals 14 residues. The CDR3 reads CASSLEGGRETQYF. In DNA form, the CDR3 reads TGCGCCAGCAGCTTGGAGGGCGGTAGAGAGACCCAGTACTTC.

This clonotype has more than one count but fewer than ten. The rearrangement uses TRBV5-1 and TRBJ2-1, with TRBD2 identical over 9 bases. Germline V gives CDR1 SGHRS, CDR2 YFSETQ. The J segment lost 7 bases and the V segment lost 1 base, leaving 9 bases of the junction unmatched. The CDR3 spans 16 residues. DNA for the CDR3: TGCGCCAGCAGCTTGTCGCCAGGACTAGCGAAAAATGAGCAGTTCTTC. Translation: CASSLSPGLAKNEQFF.

This clonotype appeared a few times. The rearrangement links TRBV7-2 to TRBJ1-6, with TRBD1 matching over 8 bases. The CDR3 is 15 amino acids. Germline lookup yields CDR1 SGHTA and CDR2 FQGNSA. After removal of 5 bases from V and 10 bases from J, the junction contained 10 bases not matched to a gene. The DNA of the CDR3 is TGTGCCAGCAGCGCAGGACAGGGTCCGCAGTCACCCCTCCACTTT. Protein sequence: CASSAGQGPQSPLHF.

This chain uses TRBV7-8 with TRBJ2-3; D is ambiguous. Germline V gene data show CDR1 as SGHVS and CDR2 as FQNEAQ. With 5 bases removed from V and 4 bases from J, the gap between germline ends came to 16 bases. The CDR3 runs 15 residues. CDR3 sequence: CASSPRWSSADTQYF. CDR3 sequence (DNA): TGTGCCAGCAGCCCACGGTGGAGCTCCGCAGATACGCAGTATTTT.

In its sample, this clonotype was seen many times. This chain links TRBV5-1 with TRBJ2-2; the D gene is possibly TRBD1 (5 bases). The CDR3 contains 14 residues. The V gene's germline CDR1 is SGHRS and CDR2 YFSETQ. V lost 4 bases and J lost 5, with 12 bases in between. The CDR3 protein is CASSLGPGTGELFF. CDR3 bases: TGCGCCAGCAGCCTGGGGCCAGGGACCGGGGAGCTGTTTTTT.

This sequence joins TRBV27 and TRBJ2-3, with a tentative D call TRBD2 (6 bases). Trimming shortened V by 3 bases and J by 2 bases, and 12 bases separated the two germline ends. Looked up from germline, CDR1 is MNHEY and CDR2 is SMNVEV (reference sequence). The CDR3 contains 15 residues. For the CDR3, the DNA is TGTGCCAGCAGTTTCGAGCGGGCCGCCACAGATACGCAGTATTTT. Amino acid sequence: CASSFERAATDTQYF.

The chain couples TRBV6-2 or TRBV6-3 to TRBJ2-2; D gene ambiguous. The V and J ends lost 5 bases and 4 bases respectively, with 14 bases between them. Germline CDR1 MNHEY, CDR2 SVGEGT. The CDR3 is made up of 15 amino acids. CDR3: CASSPLQTATGELFF. The CDR3 DNA sequence: TGTGCCAGCAGTCCCCTCCAAACGGCCACCGGGGAGCTGTTTTTT.

The J gene is TRBJ1-4, the V gene TRBV3-1; a weak D match, TRBD1 (5 bases). The CDR3 has 13 residues. V was clipped by 6 bases and J by 7 bases, with 12 bases between them. CDR1 and CDR2 from the germline V gene are LGHDT and YNNKEL (reference sequence). This CDR3 is CASSRRGTEKLFF. The CDR3 nucleotides read TGTGCCAGCAGTCGAAGGGGAACTGAAAAACTGTTTTTT.